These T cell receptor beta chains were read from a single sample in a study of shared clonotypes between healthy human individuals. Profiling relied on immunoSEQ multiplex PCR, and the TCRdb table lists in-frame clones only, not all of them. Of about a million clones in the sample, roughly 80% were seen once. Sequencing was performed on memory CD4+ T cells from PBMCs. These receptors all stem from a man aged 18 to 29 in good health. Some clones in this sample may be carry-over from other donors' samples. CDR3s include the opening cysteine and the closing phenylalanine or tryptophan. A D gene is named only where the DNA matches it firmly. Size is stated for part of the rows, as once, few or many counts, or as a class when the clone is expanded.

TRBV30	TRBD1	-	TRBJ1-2	TGTGCCTGGAAGGGACAGGGCCTCCATGGCTACACCTTC	CAWKGQGLHGYTF
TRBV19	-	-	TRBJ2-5	TGTGCCAGTCAGGGGGTAGCGGCCAACCAAGAGACCCAGTACTTC	CASQGVAANQETQYF
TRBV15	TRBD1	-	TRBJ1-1	TGTGCCACCAGCAGAGGACAGGGGGCTGTCAACACTGAAGCTTTCTTT	CATSRGQGAVNTEAFF
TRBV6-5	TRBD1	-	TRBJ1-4	TGTGCCAGCAGCCGACAGGGTCCTAATGAAAAACTGTTTTTT	CASSRQGPNEKLFF
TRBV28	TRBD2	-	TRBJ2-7	TGTGCCAGCAGTTTTAAGCGGGGGGCTAGCGAGCAGTACTTC	CASSFKRGASEQYF
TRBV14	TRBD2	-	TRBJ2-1	TGTGCCAGCAGCCAACCTCCGGGACTAGCGCCATACAATGAGCAGTTCTTC	CASSQPPGLAPYNEQFF
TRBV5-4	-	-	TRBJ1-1	TGCGCCAGCAGCCAAAGAATGAACACTGAAGCTTTCTTT	CASSQRMNTEAFF
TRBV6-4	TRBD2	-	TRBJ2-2	TGTGCCAGCAGTCCCACCGGGGGGGCGCGGACCGGGGAGCTGTTTTTT	CASSPTGGARTGELFF
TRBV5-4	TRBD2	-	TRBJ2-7	TGTGCCAGCAGCACCAGAGCGGGAGTTAGCTTCGAGCAGTACTTC	CASSTRAGVSFEQYF
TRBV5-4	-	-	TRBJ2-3	TGTGCCAGCAGCCCCCCACACAGGGGAGGGACAGATACGCAGTATTTT	CASSPPHRGGTDTQYF
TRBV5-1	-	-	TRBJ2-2	TGCGCCAGCAGCTTGGATGTCCAGGGGAACACCGGGGAGCTGTTTTTT	CASSLDVQGNTGELFF
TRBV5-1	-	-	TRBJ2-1	TGCGCCAGCGGGGGGTACAATGAGCAGTTCTTC	CASGGYNEQFF
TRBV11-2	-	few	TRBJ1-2	TGTGCCAGCAGCTTCAACCGGGACAACTATGGCTACACCTTC	CASSFNRDNYGYTF
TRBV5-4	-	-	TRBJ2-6	TGTGCCAGCAGCTTGCACGTTTCCGGGGCCAACGTCCTGACTTTC	CASSLHVSGANVLTF
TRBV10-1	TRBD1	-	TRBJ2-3	TGCGCCAGCAGTGATCGGGACAGGGCTACTACAGATACGCAGTATTTT	CASSDRDRATTDTQYF
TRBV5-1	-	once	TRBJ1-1	TGCGCCAGCAGCCGACAGGCGGACCTGAACACTGAAGCTTTCTTT	CASSRQADLNTEAFF
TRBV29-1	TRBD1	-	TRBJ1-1	TGCAGCGTTGAACTGACAGGGGGCGGCACTGAAGCTTTCTTT	CSVELTGGGTEAFF
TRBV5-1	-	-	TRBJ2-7	TGCGCCAGCAGCCCAAGTTGGGGTTTCCACGAGCAGTACTTC	CASSPSWGFHEQYF
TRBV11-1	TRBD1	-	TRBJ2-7	TGTGCCAGCAGCTTATCCGGGACAGGGGGCGTCGAGCAGTACTTC	CASSLSGTGGVEQYF
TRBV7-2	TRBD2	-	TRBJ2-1	TGTGCCAGCAGCCCTATGGGGGGGTGGGTAGAGCAGTTCTTC	CASSPMGGWVEQFF
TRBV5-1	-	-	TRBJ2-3	TGCGCCAGCAGCTTGGGAGTGGGGGCAGATACGCAGTATTTT	CASSLGVGADTQYF
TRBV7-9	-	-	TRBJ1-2	TGTGCCAGCAGCTTAGATGTCACCTCCTATGGCTACACCTTC	CASSLDVTSYGYTF
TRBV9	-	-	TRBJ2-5	TGTGCCAGCAGCGTCTTCGAACGCGGGGAGACCCAGTACTTC	CASSVFERGETQYF
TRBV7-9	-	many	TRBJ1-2	TGTGCCAGCAGCTTATGGTCAGGGGACGTTCACTATGGCTACACCTTC	CASSLWSGDVHYGYTF
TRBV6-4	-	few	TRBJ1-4	TGTGCCAGCAGTGACCCACAGGGACGAAAACTGTTTTTT	CASSDPQGRKLFF
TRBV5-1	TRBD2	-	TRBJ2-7	TGCGCCAGCAGCCGGGGACTATGGGGCGAGCAGTACTTC	CASSRGLWGEQYF
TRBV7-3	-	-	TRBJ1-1	TGTGCCAGCAGCCCCGGGGTGGGACAGAACACTGAAGCTTTCTTT	CASSPGVGQNTEAFF
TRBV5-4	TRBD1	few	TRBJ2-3	TGTGCCAGCAGCTTGAGGGACAGGGAAGATACGCAGTATTTT	CASSLRDREDTQYF
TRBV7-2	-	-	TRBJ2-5	TGTGCCAGCAGCTTAGCGGGTACCCAAGAGACCCAGTACTTC	CASSLAGTQETQYF
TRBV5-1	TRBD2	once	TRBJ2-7	TGCGCCAGCAGCTTGGTATCCGGGGGAGGGAGCTCCTACGAGCAGTACTTC	CASSLVSGGGSSYEQYF
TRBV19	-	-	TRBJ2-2	TGTGCCAGTAGTATTTCCGGTAACACCGGGGAGCTGTTTTTC	CASSISGNTGELFF
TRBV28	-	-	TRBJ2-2	TGTGCCAGCATCCCCCAATCTGGCAGGGGAAAAGCCGGGGAGCTGTTTTTT	CASIPQSGRGKAGELFF
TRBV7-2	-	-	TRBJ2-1	TGTGCCAGCAACTACGGGGGAGGACAGAGCTCCTACAATGAGCAGTTCTTC	CASNYGGGQSSYNEQFF
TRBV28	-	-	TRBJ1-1	TGTGCCAGCACCAATATCGTGGGACCTAGGGGGACTGAAGCTTTCTTT	CASTNIVGPRGTEAFF
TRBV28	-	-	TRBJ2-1	TGTGCCAGCAGTTTTTTTGGTGTCGGGAGAACCTACAATGAGCAGTTCTTC	CASSFFGVGRTYNEQFF
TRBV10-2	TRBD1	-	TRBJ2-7	TGCGCCAGCAAGATCGGACAGGGCTACGAGCAGTACTTC	CASKIGQGYEQYF
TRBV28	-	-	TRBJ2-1	TGTGCCAGCAGCTGGGGACTGTACAATGAGCAGTTCTTC	CASSWGLYNEQFF
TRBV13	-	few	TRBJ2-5	TGTGCCACCTCCTCCAGGGTGTTGGAGACCCAGTACTTC	CATSSRVLETQYF